The clone carrying this TCR beta chain was picked up a small number of times. TCRdb reprocessed the 5' RACE reads with MiXCR, giving one entry per CDR3 protein. This sample carries about 160,000 distinct CDR3 sequences, around 45% of them seen once, and the ten largest clones take about 15%. This sample is drawn from a study of CD8 T cells in ankylosing spondylitis. Trimming removed 3 bases from V and 3 bases from J; junction bases left unmatched: 5. This CDR3 has 14 amino acids. From germline, CDR1 is DFQATT and CDR2 SNEGSKA (reference sequence). The chain links TRBV20-1 to TRBJ2-5; TRBD2 matches at 9 bases. The sequencing input was synovial fluid, either unsorted or a sorted T cell fraction (not recorded which). This TCR was sampled from a male donor with ankylosing spondylitis. For the CDR3, the DNA is TGCAGTGCTAGGCTTAGCGGGAGAGAAGAGACCCAGTACTTC. It encodes CSARLSGREETQYF.